The 17 T cell receptor beta chains reported below all come from one sample, sequenced in a study of T cells after yellow fever vaccination. TCRdb fed the 5' RACE reads into MiXCR, producing one record per CDR3 protein. The data hold 300,000 to 350,000 distinct CDR3 sequences, with 3.5% to 4.5% observed a single time. Specimen: PBMCs, collected 15 days after the yellow fever booster vaccination. These receptors were obtained from a young man who received the YFV17D yellow fever vaccine.

This clonotype was counted a few times. The CDR3 reads CASSLGGGVPQHF. CDR3 sequence (DNA): TGTGCCAGCAGTTTGGGGGGGGGGGTGCCCCAGCATTTT. The chain joins TRBV27 to TRBJ1-5, with D maybe TRBD1 (5 bases). The CDR3 length is 13 residues. Germline lookup yields CDR1 MNHEY and CDR2 SMNVEV (reference sequence). Trimming took off 3 bases at V and 9 bases at J, with 12 bases between the two ends.

This clonotype was found many times. The rearrangement joins TRBV4-2 to TRBJ2-1; no firm D call. V gave up 3 bases and J gave up 5 bases, with 2 bases separating them. The CDR3 spans 11 residues. Germline CDR1 is LGHNA and CDR2 is YNFKEQ. CDR3 residues: CASSQHNEQFF. The CDR3, as DNA: TGTGCCAGCAGCCAGCACAATGAGCAGTTCTTC.

This clonotype was picked up a small number of times. The rearrangement links TRBV20-1 to TRBJ2-3; TRBD2 aligns across 11 bases. Germline V lookup: CDR1 DFQATT, CDR2 SNEGSKA (reference sequence). The CDR3 extends over 17 amino acids. The trim removed 2 bases at V and 1 base at J, leaving 8 bases unmatched. The CDR3 bases are TGCAGTGCTAGAAATAGCGGGGGGGCTAGCGGCACAGATACGCAGTATTTT. Amino acids: CSARNSGGASGTDTQYF.

Many counts were recorded for this clonotype. The chain couples TRBV20-1 to TRBJ2-7; 7 bases align to TRBD1. The CDR3 loop spans 14 amino acids. With 2 bases clipped from V and 1 base from J, the junction kept 5 bases outside the gene matches. Germline CDR1 is DFQATT and CDR2 is SNEGSKA (reference sequence). The CDR3 loop is CSARLQGESYEQYF. Written as DNA, the CDR3 is TGCAGTGCTAGACTCCAGGGGGAATCCTACGAGCAGTACTTC.

This clonotype appeared many times. The chain uses TRBV6-5 and TRBJ1-2; 9 nucleotides agree with TRBD1. The trim removed 6 bases at V and 4 bases at J, leaving 6 bases unmatched. Germline CDR1 MNHEY, CDR2 SVGAGI. This CDR3 contains 14 residues. CDR3 in amino acids: CASSRQGVGYGYTF. CDR3 nucleotides: TGTGCCAGCAGCCGACAGGGGGTGGGCTATGGCTACACCTTC.

In its sample, this clonotype was seen a few times. V gene TRBV20-1 combines with J gene TRBJ2-7; D perhaps matches TRBD1 (6 bases). V was trimmed by 3 bases and J by 4 bases, leaving 16 bases between them. The CDR3 covers 14 residues. Per germline, CDR1 DFQATT and CDR2 SNEGSKA (reference sequence). CDR3 sequence reads: CSARTGQRGYEQYF. The CDR3 DNA reads as TGCAGTGCTAGGACAGGACAGAGGGGGTACGAGCAGTACTTC.

This clonotype was seen a handful of times. The chain uses TRBV7-2 and TRBJ2-4; D may be TRBD2 (6 bases). Germline V lookup: CDR1 SGHTA, CDR2 FQGNSA. The CDR3 extends over 20 amino acids. The V and J ends lost 0 bases and 0 bases respectively, with 21 bases between them. CDR3 in DNA: TGTGCCAGCAGCTTAGCTGATGGGGAGGCACGGGCAATAGCCAAAAACATTCAGTACTTC. Protein product: CASSLADGEARAIAKNIQYF.

CDR3 sequence reads: CASSSERASYEQYF. The CDR3 DNA reads TGTGCCAGCAGTTCGGAGCGGGCGAGCTACGAGCAGTACTTC. The chain carries TRBV6-2 or TRBV6-3 and TRBJ2-7; D possibly corresponds to TRBD2 (6 bases). This CDR3 is built from 14 residues. Trimming stripped 4 bases from V and 3 bases from J, with 13 bases between. Germline lookup yields CDR1 MNHEY and CDR2 SVGEGT.

This chain connects TRBV5-1 to TRBJ2-2; D is possibly TRBD2 (6 bases). This CDR3 contains 14 residues. In germline, CDR1 is SGHRS, CDR2 YFSETQ. V lost 3 bases and J lost 3, with 9 bases in between. CDR3 amino acids: CASSSRRDTGELFF. The CDR3, as DNA: TGCGCCAGCAGCTCGAGGAGGGACACCGGGGAGCTGTTTTTT. The complete variable domain, with remaining parts taken from reference TRBV5-1 and TRBJ2-2, reads KAGVTQTPRYLIKTRGQQVTLSCSPISGHRSVSWYQQTPGQGLQFLFEYFSETQRNKGNFPGRFSGRQFSNSRSEMNVSTLELGDSALYLCASSSRRDTGELFFGEGSRLTVL.

With respect to this clonotype: A much larger clone lies one base from this, so it may be a read error. V is TRBV7-2 and J is TRBJ1-6; possible D gene TRBD1, 5 bases. CDR3 size: 15 residues. Germline CDR1 is SGHTA and CDR2 is FQGNSA. This CDR3 reads CACSFGAGSGSPLHF. CDR3 DNA sequence: TGTGCCTGCAGCTTTGGGGCAGGTAGCGGCTCACCCCTCCACTTT.

The chain combines TRBV7-6 with TRBJ2-2, with a weak D call TRBD2 (6 bases). The CDR3 covers 15 residues. The germline V and J ends were trimmed by 3 bases and 5 bases, with 13 bases remaining between them. CDR1 SGHVS and CDR2 FNYEAQ come from the germline V gene. CDR3 sequence (DNA): TGTGCCAGCAGCTTGCCGGCTGGGGGGACCGGGGAGCTGTTTTTT. Translation: CASSLPAGGTGELFF. The variable domain in full, with the rest retrieved from reference TRBV7-6 and TRBJ2-2, is GAGVSQSPRYKVTKRGQDVALRCDPISGHVSLYWYRQALGQGPEFLTYFNYEAQQDKSGLPNDRFSAERPEGSISTLTIQRTEQRDSAMYRCASSLPAGGTGELFFGEGSRLTVL.

This clonotype was picked up many times. A read error may produce the germline difference seen at one junction end. This chain uses TRBV20-1 with TRBJ2-1; D is perhaps TRBD1 (6 bases). The CDR3 consists of 13 residues. Germline V gene data show CDR1 as DFQATT and CDR2 as SNEGSKA (reference sequence). This CDR3 reads CSGRQVPYNEQFF. The CDR3, as DNA: TGCAGTGGTAGACAGGTCCCCTACAATGAGCAGTTCTTC.

In nucleotides, the CDR3 is TGTGCCAGCAGCTTACAGGGGTTGTTGAATGAGCAGTTCTTC. Its protein product is CASSLQGLLNEQFF. The chain links TRBV7-2 to TRBJ2-1, with D possibly TRBD1 on 6 matching bases. This CDR3 comprises 14 residues. Germline lookup yields CDR1 SGHTA and CDR2 FQGNSA. V was pared by 2 bases and J by 7 bases, with 12 bases between. Based on the CDR3 plus reference TRBV7-2 and TRBJ2-1, the full variable domain is GAGVSQSPSNKVTEKGKDVELRCDPISGHTALYWYRQSLGQGLEFLIYFQGNSAPDKSGLPSDRFSAERTGGSVSTLTIQRTQQEDSAVYLCASSLQGLLNEQFFGPGTRLTVL.

This clonotype was picked up a small number of times. The V gene is TRBV28, the J gene TRBJ1-2; D gene ambiguous. The CDR3 has 14 residues. Germline loops: CDR1 MDHEN, CDR2 SYDVKM. V was pared by 3 bases and J by 4 bases, with 12 bases between. In DNA form, the CDR3 reads TGTGCCAGCAGTTTCGGAGTTTCGGGCTATGGCTACACCTTC. This codes for CASSFGVSGYGYTF.

The table lists this clonotype with many counts. This chain links TRBV27 with TRBJ1-5; D gene uncertain. Germline assignment: CDR1 MNHEY and CDR2 SMNVEV (reference sequence). Trimming stripped 8 bases from V and 7 bases from J, with 6 bases between. The CDR3 is made up of 10 amino acids. CDR3: CASGRQPQHF. The CDR3 nucleotides are TGTGCCAGCGGCCGGCAGCCCCAGCATTTT.

This clonotype was seen many times. The gene calls are TRBV5-1 and TRBJ2-3; D is possibly TRBD2 (5 bases). CDR3 length: 15 amino acids. Deletions cut 2 bases from V and 4 bases from J, with 14 bases between. Per the germline V gene, CDR1 is SGHRS and CDR2 is YFSETQ. This chain's CDR3 is CASSFLGRGSDTQYF. The CDR3 DNA reads TGCGCCAGCAGCTTTTTGGGTCGGGGATCAGATACGCAGTATTTT.

This clonotype has at least ten counts. V usage is TRBV6-6 and J usage is TRBJ1-5; no clear D. Germline V gives CDR1 MNHNY, CDR2 SVGAGI (reference sequence). The length of the CDR3 is 12 residues. V dropped 11 bases and J dropped 3 bases, with 11 bases sitting between them. The CDR3 bases are TGTGCCGGCGCGGGATTCAATCAGCCCCAGCATTTT. Amino acids: CAGAGFNQPQHF.